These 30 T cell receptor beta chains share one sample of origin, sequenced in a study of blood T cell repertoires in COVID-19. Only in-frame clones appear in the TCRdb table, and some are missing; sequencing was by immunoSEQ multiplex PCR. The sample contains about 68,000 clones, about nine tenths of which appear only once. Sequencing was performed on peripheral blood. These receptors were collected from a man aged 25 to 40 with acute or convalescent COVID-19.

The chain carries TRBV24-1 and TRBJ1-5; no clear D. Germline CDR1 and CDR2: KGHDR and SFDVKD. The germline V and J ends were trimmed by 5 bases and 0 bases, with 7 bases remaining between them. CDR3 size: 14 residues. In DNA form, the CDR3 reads TGTGCCACCAGTGCTCCTTATAGCAATCAGCCCCAGCATTTT. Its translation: CATSAPYSNQPQHF.

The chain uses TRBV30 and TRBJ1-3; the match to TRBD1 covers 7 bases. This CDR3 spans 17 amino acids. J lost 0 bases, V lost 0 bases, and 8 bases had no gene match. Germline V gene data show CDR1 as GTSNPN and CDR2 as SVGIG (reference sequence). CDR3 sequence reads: CAWSVGQILDSGNTIYF. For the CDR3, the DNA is TGTGCCTGGAGTGTGGGACAGATCCTAGACTCTGGAAACACCATATATTTT.

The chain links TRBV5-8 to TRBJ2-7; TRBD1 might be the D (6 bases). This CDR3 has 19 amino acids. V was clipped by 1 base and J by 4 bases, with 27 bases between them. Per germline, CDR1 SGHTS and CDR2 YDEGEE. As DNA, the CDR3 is TGTGCCAGCAGCTTGTTGCCCGGGACACAAAACGATTTGCCTTACGAGCAGTACTTC. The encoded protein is CASSLLPGTQNDLPYEQYF.

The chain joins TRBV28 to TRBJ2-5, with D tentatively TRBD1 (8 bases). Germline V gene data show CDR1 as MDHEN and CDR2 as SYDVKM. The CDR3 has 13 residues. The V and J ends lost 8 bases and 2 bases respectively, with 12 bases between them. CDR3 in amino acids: CASGQGGQETQYF. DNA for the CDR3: TGTGCCAGCGGACAGGGAGGGCAAGAGACCCAGTACTTC.

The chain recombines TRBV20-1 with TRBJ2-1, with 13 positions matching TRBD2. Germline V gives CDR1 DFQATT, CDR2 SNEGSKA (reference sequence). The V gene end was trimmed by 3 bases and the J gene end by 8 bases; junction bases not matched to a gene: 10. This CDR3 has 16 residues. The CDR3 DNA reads TGCAGTGCTAGTTCACCGGGACTAGCGGGGTCCGATGAGCAGTTCTTC. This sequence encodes CSASSPGLAGSDEQFF.

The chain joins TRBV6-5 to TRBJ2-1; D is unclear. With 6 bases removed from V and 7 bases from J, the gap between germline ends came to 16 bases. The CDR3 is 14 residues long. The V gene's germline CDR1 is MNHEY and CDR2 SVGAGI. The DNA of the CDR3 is TGTGCCAGCAGCCGTTCTGGCCTTACAAATGAGCAGTTCTTC. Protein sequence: CASSRSGLTNEQFF.

CDR3 in amino acids: CASRNPTGGTTREQFF. CDR3 nucleotide sequence: TGCGCCAGCAGGAATCCCACAGGGGGCACCACCCGTGAGCAGTTCTTC. This chain links TRBV5-1 with TRBJ2-1; 9 positions match TRBD1. J gave up 9 bases and V 5 bases, and 15 bases lay outside the gene matches. Germline lookup yields CDR1 SGHRS and CDR2 YFSETQ. The length of the CDR3 is 16 residues.

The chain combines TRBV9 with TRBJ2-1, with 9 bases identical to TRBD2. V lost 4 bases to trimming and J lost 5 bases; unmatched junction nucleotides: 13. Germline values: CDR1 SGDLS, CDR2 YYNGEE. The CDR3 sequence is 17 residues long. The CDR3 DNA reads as TGTGCCAGCAGCCCCCGTATAGCGGGAGAAGGCAACAATGAGCAGTTCTTC. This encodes CASSPRIAGEGNNEQFF.

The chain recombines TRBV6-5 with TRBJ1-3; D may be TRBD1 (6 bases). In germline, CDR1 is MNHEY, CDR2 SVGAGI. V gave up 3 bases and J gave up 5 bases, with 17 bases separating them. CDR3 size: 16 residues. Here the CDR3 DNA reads TGTGCCAGCAGTTATGACCGGGACACTCGACGAAACACCATATATTTT. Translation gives CASSYDRDTRRNTIYF.

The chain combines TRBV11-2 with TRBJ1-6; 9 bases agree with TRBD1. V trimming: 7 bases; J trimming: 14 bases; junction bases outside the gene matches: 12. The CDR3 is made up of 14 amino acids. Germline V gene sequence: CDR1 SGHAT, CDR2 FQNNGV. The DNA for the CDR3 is TGTGCCAGCACCCCCCGGCCGGGACAGGGCACCCTCCACTTT. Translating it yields CASTPRPGQGTLHF.

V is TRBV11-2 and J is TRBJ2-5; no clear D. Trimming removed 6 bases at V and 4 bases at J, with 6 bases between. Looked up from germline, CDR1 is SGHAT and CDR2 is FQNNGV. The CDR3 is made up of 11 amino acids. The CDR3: CASSGGETQYF. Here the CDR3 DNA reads TGTGCCAGCAGTGGCGGAGAGACCCAGTACTTC.

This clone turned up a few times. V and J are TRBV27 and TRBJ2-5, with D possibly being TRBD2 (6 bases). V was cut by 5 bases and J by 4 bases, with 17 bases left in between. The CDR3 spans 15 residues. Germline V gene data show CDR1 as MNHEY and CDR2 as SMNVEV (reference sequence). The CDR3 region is CASSRSARGAETQYF. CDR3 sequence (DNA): TGTGCCAGCAGTAGGAGTGCGCGGGGCGCAGAGACCCAGTACTTC.

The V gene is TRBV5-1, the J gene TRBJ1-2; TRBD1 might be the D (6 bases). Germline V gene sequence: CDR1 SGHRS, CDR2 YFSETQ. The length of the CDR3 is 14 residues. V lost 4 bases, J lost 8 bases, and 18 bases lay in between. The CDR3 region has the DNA TGCGCCAGCAGCGGGAAAACGACAGGAGAGGGCTACACCTTC. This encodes CASSGKTTGEGYTF.

DNA of the CDR3: TGTGCCTGGAGGTCCGGAAACCCACAGGGGGCCTCGATCGCTTTCTTT. It specifies CAWRSGNPQGASIAFF. V is TRBV30 and J is TRBJ1-1; 9 nucleotides agree with TRBD1. CDR1 is GTSNPN, CDR2 SVGIG, per germline (reference sequence). CDR3 length: 16 amino acids. Losses at the gene ends were 3 bases for V and 11 bases for J; bases not matched to a gene: 19.

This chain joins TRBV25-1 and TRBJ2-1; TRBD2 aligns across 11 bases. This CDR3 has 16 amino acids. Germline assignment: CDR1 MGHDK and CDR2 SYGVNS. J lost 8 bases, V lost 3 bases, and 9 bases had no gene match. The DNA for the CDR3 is TGTGCCAGCAGTGATGGCTCTAGCGGGAGGAGGGATGAGCAGTTCTTC. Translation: CASSDGSSGRRDEQFF.

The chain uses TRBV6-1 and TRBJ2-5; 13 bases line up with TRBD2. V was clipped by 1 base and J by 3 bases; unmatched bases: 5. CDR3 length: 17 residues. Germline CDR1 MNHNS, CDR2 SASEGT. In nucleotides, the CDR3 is TGTGCCAGCAGTGAAGGAGGACTAGCGGGGGTTAAAGAGACCCAGTACTTC. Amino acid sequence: CASSEGGLAGVKETQYF.

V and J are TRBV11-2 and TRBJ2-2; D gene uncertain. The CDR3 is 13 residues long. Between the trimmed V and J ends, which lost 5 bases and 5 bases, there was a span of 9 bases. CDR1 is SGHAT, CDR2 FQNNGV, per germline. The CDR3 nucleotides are TGTGCCAGCAGCCTCCTAGAGACCGGGGAGCTGTTTTTT. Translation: CASSLLETGELFF.

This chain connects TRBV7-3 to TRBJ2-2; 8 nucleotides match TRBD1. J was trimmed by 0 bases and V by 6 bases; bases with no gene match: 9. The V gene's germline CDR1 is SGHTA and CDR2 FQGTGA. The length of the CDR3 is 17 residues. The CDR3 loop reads CASSKISGGPNTGELFF. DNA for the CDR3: TGTGCCAGCAGTAAGATCTCAGGGGGCCCGAACACCGGGGAGCTGTTTTTT. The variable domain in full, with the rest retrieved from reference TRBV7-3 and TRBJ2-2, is GAGVSQTPSNKVTEKGKYVELRCDPISGHTALYWYRQSLGQGPEFLIYFQGTGAADDSGLPNDRFFAVRPEGSVSTLKIQRTERGDSAVYLCASSKISGGPNTGELFFGEGSRLTVL.

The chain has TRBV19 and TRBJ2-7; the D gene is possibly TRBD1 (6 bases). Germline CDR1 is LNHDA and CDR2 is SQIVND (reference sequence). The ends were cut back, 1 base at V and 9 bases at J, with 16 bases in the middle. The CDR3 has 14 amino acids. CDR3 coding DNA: TGTGCCAGTAGTATAGCCGGGACAAATACGGGGCAGTACTTC. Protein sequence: CASSIAGTNTGQYF.

CDR3 loop: CAWSLEGLRKLFF. DNA for the CDR3: TGTGCCTGGAGTTTGGAGGGTTTGCGAAAACTGTTTTTT. The rearrangement links TRBV30 to TRBJ1-4, with D unclear. This CDR3 contains 13 residues. The V gene lost 2 bases and the J gene lost 10 bases, with 14 bases spanning the gap. Germline V CDR1 and CDR2: GTSNPN, SVGIG (reference sequence).

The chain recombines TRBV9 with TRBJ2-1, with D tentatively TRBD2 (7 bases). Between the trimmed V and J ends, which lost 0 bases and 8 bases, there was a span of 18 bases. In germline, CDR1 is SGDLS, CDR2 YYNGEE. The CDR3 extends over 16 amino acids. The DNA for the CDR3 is TGTGCCAGCAGCGTAGGTTGGGGGGGGGCGCAGGATGAGCAGTTCTTC. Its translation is CASSVGWGGAQDEQFF.

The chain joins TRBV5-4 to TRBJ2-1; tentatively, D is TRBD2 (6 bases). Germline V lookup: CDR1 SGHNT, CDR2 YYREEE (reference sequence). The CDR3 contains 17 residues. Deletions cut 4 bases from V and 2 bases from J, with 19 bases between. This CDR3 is CASSPDLGGRAYNEQFF. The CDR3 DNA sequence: TGTGCCAGCAGCCCAGACTTGGGAGGCAGAGCCTACAATGAGCAGTTCTTC.

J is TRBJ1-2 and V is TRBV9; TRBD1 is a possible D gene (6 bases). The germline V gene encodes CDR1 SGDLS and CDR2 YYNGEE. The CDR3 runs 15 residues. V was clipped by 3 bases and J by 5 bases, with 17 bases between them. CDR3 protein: CASSAPGVDKYGYTF. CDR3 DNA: TGTGCCAGCAGCGCCCCAGGGGTCGATAAGTATGGCTACACCTTC.

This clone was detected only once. CDR3 sequence: CASSIDWATSSTDTQYF. CDR3 sequence (DNA): TGTGCCAGTAGTATAGATTGGGCCACCTCTAGCACAGATACGCAGTATTTT. This chain uses TRBV19 with TRBJ2-3; D remains unclear. The CDR3 is 17 amino acids. V lost 0 bases and J 0 bases, leaving 13 bases between the germline ends. Germline CDR1 is LNHDA and CDR2 is SQIVND (reference sequence).

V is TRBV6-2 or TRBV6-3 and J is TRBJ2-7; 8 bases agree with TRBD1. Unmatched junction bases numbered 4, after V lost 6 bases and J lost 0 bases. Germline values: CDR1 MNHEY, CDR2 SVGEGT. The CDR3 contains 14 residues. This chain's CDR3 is CASSRTGNSYEQYF. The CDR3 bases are TGTGCCAGCAGCCGGACAGGGAACTCCTACGAGCAGTACTTC.

The CDR3 region is CASSPLAGELFF. The CDR3 nucleotides are TGTGCCAGCAGTCCATTAGCCGGGGAGCTGTTTTTT. This chain connects TRBV27 to TRBJ2-2, with unresolved D. CDR1 is MNHEY, CDR2 SMNVEV, per germline (reference sequence). The ends were cut back, 5 bases at V and 6 bases at J, with 7 bases in the middle. This CDR3 region has 12 residues.

CDR3 in amino acids: CASSPGGEQYF. The CDR3 DNA follows: TGTGCCAGCAGCCCAGGGGGAGAGCAGTACTTC. The gene calls are TRBV7-9 and TRBJ2-7, with 7 bases aligning to TRBD1. V lost 5 bases, J lost 7 bases, and 2 bases stayed unmatched. The CDR3 runs to 11 residues. From germline, CDR1 is SEHNR and CDR2 FQNEAQ (reference sequence).

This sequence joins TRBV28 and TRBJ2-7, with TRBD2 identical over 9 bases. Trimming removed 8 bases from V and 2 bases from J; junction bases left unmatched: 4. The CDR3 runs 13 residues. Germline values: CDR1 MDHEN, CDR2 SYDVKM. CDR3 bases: TGTGCCAGCCGACTAGCGGACACCTACGAGCAGTACTTC. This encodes CASRLADTYEQYF.

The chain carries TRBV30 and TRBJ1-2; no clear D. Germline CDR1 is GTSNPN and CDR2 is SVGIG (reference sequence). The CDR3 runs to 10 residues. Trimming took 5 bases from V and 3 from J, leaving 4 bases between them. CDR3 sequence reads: CAWGDYGYTF. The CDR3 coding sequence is TGTGCCTGGGGCGACTATGGCTACACCTTC. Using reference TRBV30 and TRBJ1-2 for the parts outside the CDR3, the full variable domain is SQTIHQWPATLVQPVGSPLSLECTVEGTSNPNLYWYRQAAGRGLQLLFYSVGIGQISSEVPQNLSASRPQDRQFILSSKKLLLSDSGFYLCAWGDYGYTFGSGTRLTVV.

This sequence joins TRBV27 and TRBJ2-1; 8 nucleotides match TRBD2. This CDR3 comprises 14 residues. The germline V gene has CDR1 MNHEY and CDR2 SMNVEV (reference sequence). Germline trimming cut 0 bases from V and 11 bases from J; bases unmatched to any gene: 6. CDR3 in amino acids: CASSLSRTSPKQFF. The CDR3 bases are TGTGCCAGCAGTTTATCTAGGACTAGCCCTAAGCAGTTCTTC.